What follows are 13 T cell receptor beta chains derived from one specimen sequenced in a study of blood T cells in healthy people across ages (dated by TCRdb to between 2015 and 2017). The method was 5' RACE. The reads were generated on an Illumina HiSeq 2500. A second about 7 to 12 cycle PCR used a sample-barcoded 5' primer and a J-beta primer mix. Using fastp at Q25 and MiXCR, TCRdb reprocessed the public reads and kept productive beta chains. Each CDR3 protein appears once, grouped with its most common genes and DNA. In all, the sample holds about 780,000 distinct CDR3 sequences, and about half of those were seen once. Of the sample, 15% to 20% is held by the ten largest clones. What was sequenced was blood. The receptors were gathered from a man older than 75 in good health.

This clonotype turned up a few times. This chain links TRBV28 with TRBJ2-5, with D unclear. The J call may be in error: the DNA end matches TRBJ2-7 better. Looked up from germline, CDR1 is MDHEN and CDR2 is SYDVKM. The CDR3 extends over 13 amino acids. The CDR3 region has the DNA TGTGCCAGCAAAGGATCCGGCTCCTACGAGCAGTACTTC. This translates into CASKGSGSYEQYF.

The V and J genes are TRBV7-3 and TRBJ2-6, with D uncertain. This CDR3 region has 17 residues. V lost 5 bases and J 4 bases, leaving 18 bases between the germline ends. The germline gives CDR1 SGHTA, CDR2 FQGTGA. The CDR3 sequence: CASSPFLPASGANVLTF. In DNA, the CDR3 is TGTGCCAGCAGCCCCTTTCTGCCCGCTTCAGGGGCCAACGTCCTGACTTTC.

This clonotype occurred once. The chain links TRBV7-9 to TRBJ2-3, with 7 positions matching TRBD2. Germline CDR1 reads SEHNR; CDR2 reads FQNEAQ (reference sequence). The CDR3 length is 15 residues. Unmatched junction bases numbered 4, after V lost 2 bases and J lost 2 bases. CDR3 in amino acids: CASSLMGLPTDTQYF. The CDR3 DNA is TGTGCCAGCAGCTTAATGGGACTACCCACAGATACGCAGTATTTT.

This chain links TRBV29-1 with TRBJ2-3, with D possibly being TRBD1 or TRBD2 (5 bases each). This CDR3 contains 12 residues. V lost 5 bases to trimming and J lost 6 bases, with 12 bases between them. Germline lookup yields CDR1 SQVTM and CDR2 ANQGSEA. CDR3 loop: CSVRDDLDTQYF. CDR3 DNA sequence: TGCAGCGTTCGGGACGATTTGGATACGCAGTATTTT.

A note on this clonotype: Mismatch with germline at one junction end may stem from a read error. This chain connects TRBV29-1 to TRBJ1-4; 8 bases align to TRBD1. Germline V gene sequence: CDR1 SQVTM, CDR2 ANQGSEA. This CDR3 has 14 residues. Here the CDR3 reads CSASGQGEGEELFF. The CDR3 bases are TGCAGCGCCTCCGGACAGGGAGAAGGTGAAGAACTGTTTTTT. The whole variable domain, remainder taken from reference TRBV29-1 and TRBJ1-4, is SAVISQKPSRDICQRGTSLTIQCQVDSQVTMMFWYRQQPGQSLTLIATANQGSEATYESGFVIDKFPISRPNLTFSTLTVSNMSPEDSSIYLCSASGQGEGEELFFGSGTQLSVL.

The chain couples TRBV10-3 to TRBJ2-5; TRBD2 is a possible D gene (6 bases). Germline V gene lookup returns CDR1 ENHRY and CDR2 SYGVKD. The CDR3 consists of 11 residues. The V end was cut by 10 bases, the J end by 4 bases, with 10 bases between. Here the CDR3 reads CATRLGETQYF. In DNA, the CDR3 is TGTGCCACCCGACTAGGAGAGACCCAGTACTTC.

This rearrangement joins TRBV18 to TRBJ2-3; D not certain. V gave up 4 bases and J gave up 0 bases, with 8 bases separating them. Germline V gene data show CDR1 as KGHSH and CDR2 as LQKENI. The CDR3 has 14 residues. CDR3 region: CASSRAYSTDTQYF. The DNA of the CDR3 is TGTGCCAGCTCACGGGCATATAGCACAGATACGCAGTATTTT.

This clonotype came up a few times. This chain joins TRBV29-1 and TRBJ2-7, with TRBD2 matching over 11 bases. The CDR3 contains 16 residues. Germline V gene sequence: CDR1 SQVTM, CDR2 ANQGSEA. The J segment lost 5 bases and the V segment lost 6 bases, leaving 15 bases of the junction unmatched. The CDR3 region has the DNA TGCAGCGTAGGACTGCCCCTAGCGGGAGGTTCTCACGAGCAGTACTTC. Protein sequence: CSVGLPLAGGSHEQYF.

The J gene is TRBJ2-3, the V gene TRBV5-1; D possibly corresponds to TRBD1 (6 bases). CDR1 is SGHRS, CDR2 YFSETQ, per germline. Trimming pared 0 bases from V and 0 bases from J, leaving 11 bases between. The CDR3 sequence is 16 residues long. The CDR3 reads CASSLALQGSTDTQYF. The CDR3 DNA reads as TGCGCCAGCAGCTTGGCACTACAGGGCAGCACAGATACGCAGTATTTT.

The genes are TRBV29-1 and TRBJ2-3; either TRBD1 or TRBD2 may supply D (5 bases each). Deletions cut 0 bases from V and 7 bases from J, with 14 bases between. Germline V gene sequence: CDR1 SQVTM, CDR2 ANQGSEA. The CDR3 is 14 amino acids. The DNA of the CDR3 is TGCAGCGTTGAAGAACGGGGACCAGCGTATACGCAGTATTTT. It yields the protein CSVEERGPAYTQYF.

Comments on this clonotype: Germline is not matched at one junction end, which may reflect a read error. This chain connects TRBV5-1 to TRBJ2-5; 9 bases align to TRBD2. Germline CDR1 reads SGHRS; CDR2 reads YFSETQ. The CDR3 totals 16 residues. The CDR3 loop reads CASSSIPGLARETLYF. In nucleotides, the CDR3 is TGCGCCAGCAGCTCCATTCCGGGACTAGCACGAGAGACCCTGTACTTC.

This clonotype was seen more than once but under ten times. This chain connects TRBV2 to TRBJ1-6, with D unclear. V lost 0 bases to trimming and J lost 10 bases, with 16 bases between them. CDR1 is SNHLY and CDR2 is FYNNEI in the germline V gene. The CDR3 is 16 amino acids. The CDR3 coding sequence is TGTGCCAGCAGTGAAGCCCCCGGAGCCTTGGGCTCACCCCTCCACTTT. Translated: CASSEAPGALGSPLHF.

This clonotype was observed at least ten times. The rearrangement links TRBV12-3 or TRBV12-4 to TRBJ2-5; D tentatively reads TRBD1 or TRBD2 (5 bases each). The CDR3 has 14 residues. V lost 4 bases and J 3 bases, leaving 12 bases between the germline ends. CDR3 in amino acids: CASSSGDVKETQYF. The CDR3 region has the DNA TGTGCCAGCAGTTCCGGGGACGTAAAAGAGACCCAGTACTTC.